The 12 T cell receptor beta chains in this list originate from one sample, sequenced in a study of OX40 agonist ivuxolimab in advanced cancers. Repertoires were generated with immunoSEQ multiplex PCR, while TCRdb's copy carries only in-frame clones and drops some. This table holds fewer than 85,000 clones, around 90% found once. The sequencing here drew on CD4+ or CD8+ T cells sorted from blood, taken in a trial of the OX40 agonist ivuxolimab. These receptor sequences come from an adult with an advanced solid tumor such as melanoma, head and neck, liver or kidney cancer.

This chain joins TRBV4-2 and TRBJ2-5, with 7 positions matching TRBD2. The V segment lost 0 bases and the J segment 4 bases; nucleotides outside the gene matches: 5. The CDR3 sequence is 15 residues long. The V gene's germline CDR1 is LGHNA and CDR2 YNFKEQ. The CDR3 reads CASSQEGGRGETQYF. CDR3 coding DNA: TGTGCCAGCAGCCAAGAAGGCGGGAGAGGAGAGACCCAGTACTTC.

DNA for the CDR3: TGTGCCAGCAGTGAGAGGCAGGGGTTAGAGACCCAGTACTTC. Encoded protein: CASSERQGLETQYF. The chain combines TRBV5-4 with TRBJ2-5, with a weak D call TRBD1 (6 bases). The CDR3 totals 14 residues. CDR1 and CDR2 from the germline V gene are SGHNT and YYREEE (reference sequence). The V end lost 5 bases, the J end lost 4 bases, and 15 bases lay between the germline ends.

This clone was detected a few times. V gene TRBV14 combines with J gene TRBJ1-1, with D unclear. The CDR3 sequence is 13 residues long. The germline V gene encodes CDR1 SGHDN and CDR2 FVKESK. The ends were cut back, 4 bases at V and 4 bases at J, with 10 bases in the middle. DNA for the CDR3: TGTGCCAGCAGCCGTGGGGTGGGCACTGAAGCTTTCTTT. As protein: CASSRGVGTEAFF. Based on the CDR3 plus reference TRBV14 and TRBJ1-1, the full variable domain is EAGVTQFPSHSVIEKGQTVTLRCDPISGHDNLYWYRRVMGKEIKFLLHFVKESKQDESGMPNNRFLAERTGGTYSTLKVQPAELEDSGVYFCASSRGVGTEAFFGQGTRLTVV.

The CDR3 DNA reads as TGTGCCACCAGCAGAGAAACAGTCTACGAGCAGTACTTC. This gives the protein CATSRETVYEQYF. The chain employs TRBV15 and TRBJ2-7; D uncertain. CDR1 and CDR2 (germline): LNHNV, YYDKDF (reference sequence). Trimming took off 0 bases at V and 3 bases at J, with 6 bases between the two ends. The CDR3 consists of 13 residues.

The V and J genes are TRBV4-1 and TRBJ2-7; D may be TRBD1 (5 bases). V was trimmed by 0 bases and J by 2 bases, leaving 8 bases between them. CDR3 length equals 14 residues. The germline V gene has CDR1 MGHRA and CDR2 YSYEKL. CDR3 loop: CASSQERGPYEQYF. Written as DNA, the CDR3 is TGCGCCAGCAGCCAAGAAAGGGGCCCCTACGAGCAGTACTTC.

The V gene is TRBV4-1, the J gene TRBJ2-1, with a possible D match to TRBD2 (6 bases). From germline, CDR1 is MGHRA and CDR2 YSYEKL. There are 13 residues in the CDR3. The ends were cut back, 4 bases at V and 10 bases at J, with 14 bases in the middle. This CDR3 reads CASSPGRLAEQFF. The DNA of the CDR3 is TGCGCCAGCAGCCCAGGGAGGCTAGCGGAGCAGTTCTTC.

The chain combines TRBV12-2 with TRBJ2-7; the table names TRBD1, a call not compared with the DNA. TRBV12-2 is assigned pseudogene status. The CDR3 has 15 amino acids. CDR3 in amino acids: CASRLWTGLRYEQYF. The CDR3 nucleotides are TGTGCAAGTCGCCTCTGGACAGGGTTACGGTACGAGCAGTACTTC.

The rearrangement uses TRBV4-1 and TRBJ2-7; 9 bases fit TRBD1. The CDR3 is 16 residues long. The germline V gene encodes CDR1 MGHRA and CDR2 YSYEKL. The V segment lost 3 bases and the J segment 0 bases; nucleotides outside the gene matches: 6. Here the CDR3 DNA reads TGCGCCAGCAGCCAGGGACAGGGAGGTAACTCCTACGAGCAGTACTTC. Protein: CASSQGQGGNSYEQYF.

This chain links TRBV5-6 with TRBJ2-7; 9 nucleotides agree with TRBD2. The CDR3 has 14 amino acids. CDR1 is SGHDT, CDR2 YYEEEE, per germline. With 4 bases clipped from V and 6 bases from J, the junction kept 8 bases outside the gene matches. The CDR3 sequence is CASSTEGGRAEQYF. CDR3 in DNA: TGTGCCAGCAGCACGGAGGGCGGGAGGGCCGAGCAGTACTTC.

The chain is built from TRBV2 and TRBJ2-3, with 10 bases identical to TRBD2. The CDR3 has 15 residues. Germline V lookup: CDR1 SNHLY, CDR2 FYNNEI. V shed 8 bases and J 0 bases; nucleotides not matched to a gene: 5. CDR3 DNA sequence: TGTGCCAGCCTAGCGGGAGTTTGGAGCACAGATACGCAGTATTTT. Amino acid sequence: CASLAGVWSTDTQYF.

The CDR3 protein is CASSNRGRPRQETQYF. CDR3 DNA sequence: TGTGCCAGCAGTAACAGGGGGCGACCGCGCCAAGAGACCCAGTACTTC. The chain recombines TRBV28 with TRBJ2-5; 9 bases line up with TRBD1. The CDR3 totals 16 residues. Trimming at V came to 5 bases and at J to 1 base, leaving 8 bases not matched to a gene. The germline gives CDR1 MDHEN, CDR2 SYDVKM.

The chain is built from TRBV7-9 and TRBJ1-3; D not certain. The CDR3 spans 13 residues. The V and J ends lost 5 bases and 3 bases respectively, with 8 bases between them. Per germline, CDR1 SEHNR and CDR2 FQNEAQ (reference sequence). CDR3 in amino acids: CASSARRGNTIYF. The DNA of the CDR3 is TGTGCCAGCAGCGCCCGCCGTGGAAACACCATATATTTT.